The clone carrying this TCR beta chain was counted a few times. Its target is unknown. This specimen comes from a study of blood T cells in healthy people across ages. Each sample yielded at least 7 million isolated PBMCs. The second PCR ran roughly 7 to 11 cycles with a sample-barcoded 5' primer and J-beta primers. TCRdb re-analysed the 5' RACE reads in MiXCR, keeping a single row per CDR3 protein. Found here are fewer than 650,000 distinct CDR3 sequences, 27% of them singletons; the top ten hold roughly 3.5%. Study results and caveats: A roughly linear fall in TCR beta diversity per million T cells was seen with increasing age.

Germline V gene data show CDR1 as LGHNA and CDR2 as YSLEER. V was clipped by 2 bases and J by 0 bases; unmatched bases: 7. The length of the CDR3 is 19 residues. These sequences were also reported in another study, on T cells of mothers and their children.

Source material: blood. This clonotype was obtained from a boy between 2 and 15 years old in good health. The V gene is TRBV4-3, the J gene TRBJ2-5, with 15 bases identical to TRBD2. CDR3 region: CASSQLAGTSGGYQETQYF. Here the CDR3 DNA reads TGCGCCAGCAGCCAACTGGCCGGGACTAGCGGGGGGTACCAAGAGACCCAGTACTTC.